This entry describes one T cell receptor (beta chain). Repertoires were generated with immunoSEQ multiplex PCR, while TCRdb's copy carries only in-frame clones and drops some. This sample has around 19,000 clones, with less than 75% found just once. In every patient, relapse followed autologous stem cell transplantation, while exposure to brentuximab vedotin differed. This record comes from a study of PD-1 blockade in classical Hodgkin lymphoma. Germline V gene data show CDR1 as GTSNPN and CDR2 as SVGIG (reference sequence). The CDR3 sequence is 11 residues long. Trimming stripped 0 bases from V and 7 bases from J, with 4 bases between.

The receptor comes from a human donor with classical Hodgkin lymphoma. The sample consisted of peripheral blood mononuclear cells (PBMCs), taken before the second cycle of nivolumab. This chain uses TRBV30 with TRBJ2-1; D call uncertain. CDR3: CAWSVANEQFF. The CDR3 DNA reads as TGTGCCTGGAGTGTAGCTAATGAGCAGTTCTTC.